Below, 11 T cell receptor beta chains from the same sample are listed, as sequenced in a study of T cell repertoires in cytomegalovirus infection. The antigens these receptors bind are not known. MiXCR, run by TCRdb on the reads, gives a single entry per CDR3 protein. The sample records approximately 730,000 distinct CDR3 sequences, roughly 33% being singletons. Material: cultured PBMCs, obtained from culture after CMV antigen stimulation. The receptors here all came from a human donor in good health (CMV status not recorded). Some clones in this sample may be carry-over from other donors' samples.

This chain joins TRBV4-1 and TRBJ1-2, with no clear D. Trimming removed 1 base from V and 4 bases from J, with 13 bases in between. The germline gives CDR1 MGHRA, CDR2 YSYEKL. This CDR3 is 15 amino acids long. CDR3 DNA sequence: TGCGCCAGCAGCCAAGTGGCACGGATTGGCTATGGCTACACCTTC. Translating gives CASSQVARIGYGYTF.

The CDR3 DNA reads as TGTGCCAGCAGCTTATGGCGGGCTAGGGGAAACATTCAGTACTTC. This encodes CASSLWRARGNIQYF. The chain recombines TRBV7-2 with TRBJ2-4, with D perhaps being TRBD1 or TRBD2 (5 bases each). This CDR3 has 15 residues. Per the germline V gene, CDR1 is SGHTA and CDR2 is FQGNSA. V lost 2 bases, J lost 6 bases, and 14 bases lay in between.

This chain links TRBV7-2 with TRBJ2-7; D is uncertain. Deletions cut 5 bases from V and 1 base from J, with 12 bases between. Germline V gene lookup returns CDR1 SGHTA and CDR2 FQGNSA. The CDR3 sequence is 14 residues long. The CDR3 sequence is CASSPRITSYEQYF. Written as DNA, the CDR3 is TGTGCCAGCAGCCCCCGCATTACATCCTACGAGCAGTACTTC. The whole variable domain, remainder taken from reference TRBV7-2 and TRBJ2-7, is GAGVSQSPSNKVTEKGKDVELRCDPISGHTALYWYRQSLGQGLEFLIYFQGNSAPDKSGLPSDRFSAERTGGSVSTLTIQRTQQEDSAVYLCASSPRITSYEQYFGPGTRLTVT.

In its sample, this clonotype was seen a few times. The chain joins TRBV6-2 or TRBV6-3 to TRBJ1-4; D perhaps matches TRBD1 (5 bases). Trimming stripped 6 bases from V and 6 bases from J, with 17 bases between. Germline assignment: CDR1 MNHEY and CDR2 SVGEGT. This CDR3 comprises 15 residues. The CDR3 loop is CASSGTLGGHEKLFF. The DNA of the CDR3 is TGTGCCAGCAGCGGGACCCTAGGAGGCCATGAAAAACTGTTTTTT.

The chain carries TRBV20-1 and TRBJ1-3; D remains ambiguous. The CDR3 runs 13 residues. Trimming left V 6 bases short and J 2 bases short, with 11 bases between. In germline, CDR1 is DFQATT, CDR2 SNEGSKA (reference sequence). The CDR3 DNA reads TGCAGTGCCGGACCTGGAACTGGAAACACCATATATTTT. It yields the protein CSAGPGTGNTIYF.

This clonotype was detected only a few times. V gene TRBV12-3 or TRBV12-4 combines with J gene TRBJ1-4; D not resolved. The CDR3 runs to 13 residues. V was cut by 5 bases and J by 5 bases, with 9 bases left in between. The CDR3 is CASSVGGNEKLFF. The CDR3 region has the DNA TGTGCCAGCAGTGTCGGTGGGAATGAAAAACTGTTTTTT.

This chain uses TRBV20-1 with TRBJ2-7, with a tentative D call TRBD2 (6 bases). CDR1 and CDR2 (germline): DFQATT, SNEGSKA (reference sequence). CDR3 length equals 12 residues. Trimming stripped 2 bases from V and 6 bases from J, with 11 bases between. This CDR3 is CSARKGLPEQYF. In DNA, the CDR3 is TGCAGTGCTAGAAAGGGACTCCCCGAGCAGTACTTC.

Ten or more counts support this clonotype. The genes are TRBV12-3 or TRBV12-4 and TRBJ1-4; the D gene is possibly TRBD1 (5 bases). The CDR3 sequence is 15 residues long. Trimming cost V 4 bases and J 2 bases, with 11 bases left between them. The CDR3 loop reads CASSSLRDTNEKLFF. The CDR3 coding sequence is TGTGCCAGCAGTTCCCTCAGGGATACTAATGAAAAACTGTTTTTT.

CDR3: CASSPSLGEKLFF. The CDR3 DNA follows: TGTGCCAGCTCACCGTCTTTGGGTGAAAAACTGTTTTTT. The gene calls are TRBV18 and TRBJ1-4; no firm D call. CDR1 is KGHSH, CDR2 LQKENI, per germline. This CDR3 comprises 13 residues. V was cut by 3 bases and J by 7 bases, with 9 bases left in between.

The chain employs TRBV27 and TRBJ2-6, with D tentatively TRBD1 (5 bases). With 4 bases removed from V and 2 bases from J, the gap between germline ends came to 21 bases. The CDR3 length is 19 residues. Per the germline V gene, CDR1 is MNHEY and CDR2 is SMNVEV (reference sequence). The CDR3 DNA sequence: TGTGCCAGCAGTTCGCCCCGGACATTAGGGCTAACTGGGGCCAACGTCCTGACTTTC. It codes for CASSSPRTLGLTGANVLTF.

The chain is built from TRBV15 and TRBJ1-5, with D tentatively TRBD1 (5 bases). The CDR3 totals 13 residues. The V end was cut by 3 bases, the J end by 11 bases, with 14 bases between. Germline V gene sequence: CDR1 LNHNV, CDR2 YYDKDF (reference sequence). CDR3 loop: CATSRQQASTQHF. As DNA, the CDR3 is TGTGCCACCAGCAGGCAACAGGCATCGACCCAGCATTTT.